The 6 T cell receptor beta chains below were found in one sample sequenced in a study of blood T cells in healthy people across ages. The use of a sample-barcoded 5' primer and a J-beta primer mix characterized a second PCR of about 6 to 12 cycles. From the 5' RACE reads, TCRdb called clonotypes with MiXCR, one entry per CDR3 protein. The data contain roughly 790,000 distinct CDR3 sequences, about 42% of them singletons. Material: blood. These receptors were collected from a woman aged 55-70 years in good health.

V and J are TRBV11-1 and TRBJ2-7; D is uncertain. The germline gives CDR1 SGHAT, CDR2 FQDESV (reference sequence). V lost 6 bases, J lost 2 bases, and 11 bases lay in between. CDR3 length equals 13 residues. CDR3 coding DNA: TGTGCCAGCAGAGAGGACGGCACCTACGAGCAGTACTTC. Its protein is CASREDGTYEQYF. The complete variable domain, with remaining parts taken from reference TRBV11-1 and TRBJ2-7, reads EAEVAQSPRYKITEKSQAVAFWCDPISGHATLYWYRQILGQGPELLVQFQDESVVDDSQLPKDRFSAERLKGVDSTLKIQPAELGDSAMYLCASREDGTYEQYFGPGTRLTVT.

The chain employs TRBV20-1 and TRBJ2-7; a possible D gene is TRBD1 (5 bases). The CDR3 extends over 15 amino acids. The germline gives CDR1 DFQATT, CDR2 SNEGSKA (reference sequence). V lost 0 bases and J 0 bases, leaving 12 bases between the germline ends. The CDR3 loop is CSARDIQTVSYEQYF. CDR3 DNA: TGCAGTGCTAGAGATATCCAGACAGTCTCCTACGAGCAGTACTTC.

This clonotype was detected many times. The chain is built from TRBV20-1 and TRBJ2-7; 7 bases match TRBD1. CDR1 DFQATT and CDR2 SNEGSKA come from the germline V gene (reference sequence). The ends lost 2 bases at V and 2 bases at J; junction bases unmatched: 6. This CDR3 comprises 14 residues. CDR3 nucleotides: TGCAGTGCTAGAACCGGGACAGCTGCCTACGAGCAGTACTTC. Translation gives CSARTGTAAYEQYF.

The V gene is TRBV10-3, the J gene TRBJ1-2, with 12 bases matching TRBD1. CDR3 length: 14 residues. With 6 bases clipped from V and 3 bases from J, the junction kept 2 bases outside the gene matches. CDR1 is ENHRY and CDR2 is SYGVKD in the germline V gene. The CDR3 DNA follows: TGTGCCATCAGCGGGACAGGGGGCGACTATGGCTACACCTTC. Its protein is CAISGTGGDYGYTF.

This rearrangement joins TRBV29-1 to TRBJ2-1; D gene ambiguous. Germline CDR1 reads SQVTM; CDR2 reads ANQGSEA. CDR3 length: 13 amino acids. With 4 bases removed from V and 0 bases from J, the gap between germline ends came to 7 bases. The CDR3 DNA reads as TGCAGCGTTGGGCTCAGCTCCTACAATGAGCAGTTCTTC. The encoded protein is CSVGLSSYNEQFF.

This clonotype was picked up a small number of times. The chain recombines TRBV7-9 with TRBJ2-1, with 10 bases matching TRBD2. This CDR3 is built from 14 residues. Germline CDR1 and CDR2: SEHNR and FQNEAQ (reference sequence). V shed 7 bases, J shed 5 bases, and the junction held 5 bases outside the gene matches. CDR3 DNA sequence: TGTGCCAGCAAGAATAGCGGGGGGAACAATGAGCAGTTCTTC. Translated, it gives CASKNSGGNNEQFF.